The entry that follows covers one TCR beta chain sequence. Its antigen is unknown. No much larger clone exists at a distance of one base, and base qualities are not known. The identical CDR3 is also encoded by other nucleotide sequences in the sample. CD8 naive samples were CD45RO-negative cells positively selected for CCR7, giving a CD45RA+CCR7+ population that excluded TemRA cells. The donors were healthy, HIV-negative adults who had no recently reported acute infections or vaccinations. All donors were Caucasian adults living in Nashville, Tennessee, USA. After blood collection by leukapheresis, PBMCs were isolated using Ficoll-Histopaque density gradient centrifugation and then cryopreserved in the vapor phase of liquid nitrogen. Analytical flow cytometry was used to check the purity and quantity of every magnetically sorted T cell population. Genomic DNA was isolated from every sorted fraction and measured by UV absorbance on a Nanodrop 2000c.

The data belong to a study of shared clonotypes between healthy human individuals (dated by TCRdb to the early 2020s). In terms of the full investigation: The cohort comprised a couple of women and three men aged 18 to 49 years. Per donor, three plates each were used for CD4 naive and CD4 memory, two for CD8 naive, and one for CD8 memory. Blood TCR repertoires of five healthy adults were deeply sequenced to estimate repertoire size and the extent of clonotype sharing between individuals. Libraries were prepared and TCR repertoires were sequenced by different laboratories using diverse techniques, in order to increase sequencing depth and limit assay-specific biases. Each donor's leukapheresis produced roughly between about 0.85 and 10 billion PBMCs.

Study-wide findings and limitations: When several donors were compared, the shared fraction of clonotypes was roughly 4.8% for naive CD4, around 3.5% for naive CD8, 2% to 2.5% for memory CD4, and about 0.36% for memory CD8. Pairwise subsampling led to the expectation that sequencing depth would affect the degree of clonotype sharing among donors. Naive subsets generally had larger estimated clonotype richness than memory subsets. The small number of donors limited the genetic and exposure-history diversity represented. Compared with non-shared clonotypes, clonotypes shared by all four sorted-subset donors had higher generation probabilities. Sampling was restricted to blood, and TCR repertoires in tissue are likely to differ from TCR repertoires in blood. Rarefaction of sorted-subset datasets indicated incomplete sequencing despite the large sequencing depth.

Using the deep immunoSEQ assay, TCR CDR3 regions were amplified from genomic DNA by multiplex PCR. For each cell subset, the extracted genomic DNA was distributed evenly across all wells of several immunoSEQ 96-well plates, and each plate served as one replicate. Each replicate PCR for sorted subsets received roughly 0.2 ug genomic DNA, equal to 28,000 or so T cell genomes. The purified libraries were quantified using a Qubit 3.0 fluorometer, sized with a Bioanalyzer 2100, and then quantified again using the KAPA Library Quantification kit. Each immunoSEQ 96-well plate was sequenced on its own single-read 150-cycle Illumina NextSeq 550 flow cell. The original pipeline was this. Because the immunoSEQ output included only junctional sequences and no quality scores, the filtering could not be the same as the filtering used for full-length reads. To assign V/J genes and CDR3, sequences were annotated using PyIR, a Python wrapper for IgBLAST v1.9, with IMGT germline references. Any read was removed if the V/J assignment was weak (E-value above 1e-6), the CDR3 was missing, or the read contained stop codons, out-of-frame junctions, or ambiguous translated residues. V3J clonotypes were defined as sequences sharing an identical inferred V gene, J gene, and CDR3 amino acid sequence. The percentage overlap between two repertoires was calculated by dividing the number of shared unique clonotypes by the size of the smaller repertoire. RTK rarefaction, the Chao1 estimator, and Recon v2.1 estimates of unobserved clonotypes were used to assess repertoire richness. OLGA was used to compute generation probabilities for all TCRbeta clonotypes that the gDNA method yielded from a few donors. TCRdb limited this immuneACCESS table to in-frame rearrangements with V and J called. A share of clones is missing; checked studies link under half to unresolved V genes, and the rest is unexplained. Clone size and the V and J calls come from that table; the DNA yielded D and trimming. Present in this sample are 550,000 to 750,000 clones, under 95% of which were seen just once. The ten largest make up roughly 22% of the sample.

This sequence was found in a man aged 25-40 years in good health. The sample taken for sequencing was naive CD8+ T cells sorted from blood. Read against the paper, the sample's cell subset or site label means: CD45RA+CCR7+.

Here the CDR3 is given as CASSLGGYEQYF. The DNA is TGTGCCAGCAGCTTGGGAGGTTACGAGCAGTACTTC. This sequence uses TRBV5-4 and TRBJ2-7, with the D segment identity uncertain. The germline V gene encodes CDR1 SGHNT and CDR2 YYREEE (reference sequence). Trimming costs V 0 bases and J 4 bases, and their ends lie 5 bases apart. From cysteine to phenylalanine, the CDR3 is 12 amino acids long. The DNA shown is the 36-base CDR3, in frame from base 1.